This passage covers 30 T cell receptor beta chains from one sample sequenced in a study of blood T cell repertoires in COVID-19. Measured with immunoSEQ multiplex PCR; TCRdb has only the in-frame clones, and not every one. The sample holds over 200,000 clones, roughly 80% seen once. The specimen was peripheral blood. The source of these receptors is a human donor in a cohort sampled during active COVID-19.

The chain links TRBV7-3 to TRBJ1-1, with D uncertain. Germline CDR1 reads SGHTA; CDR2 reads FQGTGA. CDR3 size: 15 residues. Trimming took off 2 bases at V and 1 base at J, with 11 bases between the two ends. In nucleotides, the CDR3 is TGTGCCAGCAGCTTACTAGGCCACTCGAACACTGAAGCTTTCTTT. Residues: CASSLLGHSNTEAFF.

V gene TRBV29-1 combines with J gene TRBJ2-6; D may be TRBD2 (5 bases). V was clipped by 6 bases and J by 1 base, with 16 bases between them. Germline values: CDR1 SQVTM, CDR2 ANQGSEA. CDR3 length equals 16 residues. This CDR3 is CSVGDVSRSGANVLTF. The CDR3 DNA is TGCAGCGTGGGAGATGTTTCCCGGTCTGGGGCCAACGTCCTGACTTTC.

This clone occurred a few times. The chain couples TRBV5-5 to TRBJ1-2; TRBD1 might be the D (6 bases). Trimming took 4 bases from V and 9 from J, leaving 19 bases between them. There are 14 residues in the CDR3. Germline loops: CDR1 SGHKS, CDR2 YYEKEE (reference sequence). In nucleotides, the CDR3 is TGTGCCAGCAGCCCAAGGGGGTTGGACAGTAGCTACACCTTC. Protein sequence: CASSPRGLDSSYTF.

The V and J genes are TRBV11-2 and TRBJ2-5; D is possibly TRBD2 (6 bases). The germline V and J ends were trimmed by 7 bases and 2 bases, with 11 bases remaining between them. CDR1 and CDR2 from the germline V gene are SGHAT and FQNNGV. The CDR3 consists of 13 residues. The CDR3 is CASTLGGQETQYF. The CDR3 DNA is TGTGCCAGCACCCTTGGGGGGCAAGAGACCCAGTACTTC.

In its sample, this clone was seen once. This rearrangement joins TRBV7-3 to TRBJ1-6, with D maybe TRBD1 (6 bases). Germline CDR1 SGHTA, CDR2 FQGTGA. Trimming stripped 6 bases from V and 0 bases from J, with 30 bases between. The CDR3 runs 22 residues. The DNA of the CDR3 is TGTGCCAGCAGTCCTTCACCATACAACAGGGAAACTCTGAGCTCCTATAATTCACCCCTCCACTTT. Encoded protein: CASSPSPYNRETLSSYNSPLHF.

The rearrangement links TRBV7-9 to TRBJ1-1, with TRBD1 as a possible D gene (5 bases). The V gene's germline CDR1 is SEHNR and CDR2 FQNEAQ (reference sequence). The V and J ends lost 1 base and 4 bases respectively, with 13 bases between them. This CDR3 region has 15 residues. The CDR3 sequence: CASSLVGEGSTEAFF. The CDR3 DNA sequence: TGTGCCAGCAGCTTAGTAGGGGAAGGTTCCACTGAAGCTTTCTTT.

J is TRBJ2-1 and V is TRBV6-5; 9 bases are a match to TRBD2. This CDR3 contains 16 residues. Germline lookup yields CDR1 MNHEY and CDR2 SVGAGI. After removal of 1 base from V and 2 bases from J, the junction contained 3 bases not matched to a gene. The CDR3 sequence: CASSYFGGRAYNEQFF. The CDR3 nucleotides are TGTGCCAGCAGTTACTTTGGCGGGAGGGCCTACAATGAGCAGTTCTTC.

This sequence joins TRBV4-1 and TRBJ1-2; 8 bases map to TRBD1. The V and J ends lost 1 base and 0 bases, in that order; junction bases with no gene match: 4. Germline V gene data show CDR1 as MGHRA and CDR2 as YSYEKL. This CDR3 spans 16 amino acids. Here the CDR3 DNA reads TGCGCCAGCAGCCAAGCCGGGACAGGCTCTAACTATGGCTACACCTTC. Translated, it gives CASSQAGTGSNYGYTF.

CDR3 region: CASSLTSGYSGEQFF. The CDR3, as DNA: TGCGCCAGCAGCCTAACTAGCGGGTACTCCGGTGAGCAGTTCTTC. V is TRBV5-1 and J is TRBJ2-1; 9 nucleotides align to TRBD2. This CDR3 is 15 amino acids long. Germline V CDR1 and CDR2: SGHRS, YFSETQ. V lost 4 bases to trimming and J lost 9 bases; unmatched junction nucleotides: 11.

V usage is TRBV5-1 and J usage is TRBJ1-2; 7 bases fit TRBD1. Looked up from germline, CDR1 is SGHRS and CDR2 is YFSETQ. V shed 3 bases, J shed 2 bases, and the junction held 7 bases outside the gene matches. CDR3 size: 15 residues. The CDR3 DNA reads TGCGCCAGCAGCTCGATACTGGGACAGAACTATGGCTACACCTTC. Encoded protein: CASSSILGQNYGYTF.

The chain has TRBV6-5 and TRBJ2-2; the match to TRBD1 covers 9 bases. CDR1 is MNHEY, CDR2 SVGAGI, per germline. This CDR3 is built from 15 residues. V lost 2 bases and J lost 8; bases outside the gene matches: 6. In nucleotides, the CDR3 is TGTGCCAGCAGTTACAAGGGACAGGGTGGAGGGGAGCTGTTTTTT. Residues: CASSYKGQGGGELFF.

V and J are TRBV7-8 and TRBJ2-1; D might be TRBD1 (6 bases). This CDR3 contains 13 residues. Trimming shortened V by 7 bases and J by 8 bases, and 15 bases separated the two germline ends. Germline values: CDR1 SGHVS, CDR2 FQNEAQ. Here the CDR3 DNA reads TGTGCCAGCACCCCGATACAGGGCGATGAGCAGTTCTTC. Amino acid sequence: CASTPIQGDEQFF.

This clone has only one observation. V and J are TRBV5-6 and TRBJ2-1; 7 bases match TRBD2. The CDR3 has 17 amino acids. The V gene end was trimmed by 1 base and the J gene end by 1 base; junction bases not matched to a gene: 8. Germline CDR1 reads SGHDT; CDR2 reads YYEEEE. This CDR3 is CASSLSASGSSYNEQFF. The CDR3, as DNA: TGTGCCAGCAGCTTGTCGGCTAGCGGATCATCCTACAATGAGCAGTTCTTC.

The chain has TRBV6-5 and TRBJ2-2; D uncertain. The V end lost 2 bases, the J end lost 1 base, and 11 bases lay between the germline ends. Germline loops: CDR1 MNHEY, CDR2 SVGAGI. This CDR3 comprises 16 residues. In DNA, the CDR3 is TGTGCCAGCAGTTACAGCCGTTACCTGAACACCGGGGAGCTGTTTTTT. Its protein product is CASSYSRYLNTGELFF.

V gene TRBV12-3 or TRBV12-4 combines with J gene TRBJ1-2, with TRBD1 matching 7 bases. J gave up 7 bases and V 6 bases, and 8 bases lay outside the gene matches. The CDR3 consists of 13 residues. In DNA form, the CDR3 reads TGTGCCAGCAGCTTAAGGGGGACAGCTGGCTACACCTTC. Its translation: CASSLRGTAGYTF.

The CDR3 sequence: CAWSGWDTNYGYTF. DNA of the CDR3: TGTGCCTGGAGTGGGTGGGACACCAACTATGGCTACACCTTC. The chain uses TRBV30 and TRBJ1-2; TRBD1 might be the D (6 bases). The germline V and J ends were trimmed by 1 base and 2 bases, with 11 bases remaining between them. Germline V lookup: CDR1 GTSNPN, CDR2 SVGIG (reference sequence). The CDR3 sequence is 14 residues long.

This chain joins TRBV19 and TRBJ2-1; 9 nucleotides line up with TRBD1. The CDR3 is made up of 16 amino acids. Germline CDR1 is LNHDA and CDR2 is SQIVND (reference sequence). V trimming: 1 base; J trimming: 7 bases; junction bases outside the gene matches: 8. Here the CDR3 DNA reads TGTGCCAGTAGTATAGTAGGGACAGGGACAAGGAATGAGCAGTTCTTC. Its translation: CASSIVGTGTRNEQFF.

This rearrangement joins TRBV7-2 to TRBJ2-7; D gene unclear. V lost 2 bases, J lost 7 bases, and 12 bases lay in between. Germline CDR1 is SGHTA and CDR2 is FQGNSA. The CDR3 length is 13 residues. Written as DNA, the CDR3 is TGTGCCAGCAGCTTATCACTCCCCACGGAGCAGTACTTC. The encoded protein is CASSLSLPTEQYF.

The chain couples TRBV28 to TRBJ1-2; 7 positions match TRBD1. Trimming took 2 bases from V and 4 from J; bases not matched to a gene: 7. This CDR3 is 15 amino acids long. Looked up from germline, CDR1 is MDHEN and CDR2 is SYDVKM. The CDR3 DNA sequence: TGTGCCAGCAGTTTAACCCTGACAGGGATCTATGGCTACACCTTC. It codes for CASSLTLTGIYGYTF.

This sequence joins TRBV18 and TRBJ1-5; no reliable D call. The CDR3 totals 12 residues. Trimming took off 2 bases at V and 3 bases at J, with 2 bases between the two ends. Germline V gene sequence: CDR1 KGHSH, CDR2 LQKENI. The CDR3 is CASSPYNQPQHF. CDR3 DNA: TGTGCCAGCTCACCATACAATCAGCCCCAGCATTTT.

The gene calls are TRBV7-2 and TRBJ2-1; D is unclear. Between the trimmed V and J ends, which lost 4 bases and 4 bases, there was a span of 11 bases. The V gene's germline CDR1 is SGHTA and CDR2 FQGNSA. The CDR3 is 14 amino acids. The CDR3 region has the DNA TGTGCCAGCAGCTCGATGGGCCCTTACAATGAGCAGTTCTTC. Its protein is CASSSMGPYNEQFF.

The V call is TRBV7-6, the J call TRBJ1-6; D might be TRBD1 (6 bases). Germline CDR1 and CDR2: SGHVS and FNYEAQ. V dropped 5 bases and J dropped 3 bases, with 8 bases sitting between them. The length of the CDR3 is 14 residues. DNA for the CDR3: TGTGCCAGCAGCATACAGGGCTATAATTCACCCCTCCACTTT. It yields the protein CASSIQGYNSPLHF.

This chain connects TRBV14 to TRBJ2-7; TRBD2 is a possible D gene (7 bases). Germline V CDR1 and CDR2: SGHDN, FVKESK. Trimming cost V 2 bases and J 5 bases, with 16 bases left between them. The CDR3 sequence is 15 residues long. CDR3 region: CASSQFRTGGDEQYF. DNA of the CDR3: TGTGCCAGCAGCCAATTTAGGACGGGGGGCGACGAGCAGTACTTC.

This sequence joins TRBV28 and TRBJ1-4; TRBD1 agrees at 9 bases. Germline V gene sequence: CDR1 MDHEN, CDR2 SYDVKM. This CDR3 spans 15 amino acids. Germline trimming cut 3 bases from V and 7 bases from J; bases unmatched to any gene: 6. CDR3: CASSFYRGQIEKLFF. CDR3 DNA: TGTGCCAGCAGTTTTTACAGGGGGCAGATTGAAAAACTGTTTTTT.

This chain connects TRBV19 to TRBJ2-1; the match to TRBD2 covers 9 bases. Germline CDR1 LNHDA, CDR2 SQIVND (reference sequence). V dropped 3 bases and J dropped 8; count of bases not matched to a gene: 20. The CDR3 runs to 19 residues. The CDR3 nucleotides are TGTGCCAGTAGTATTATGGGGTTAGGGGCGGGAGGGCCAAACGATGAGCAGTTCTTC. Residues: CASSIMGLGAGGPNDEQFF.

The chain couples TRBV28 to TRBJ2-7, with D possibly matching TRBD2 (6 bases). CDR1 is MDHEN, CDR2 SYDVKM, per germline. V shed 7 bases and J shed 3 bases, with 13 bases lying between them. The CDR3 loop spans 13 amino acids. The CDR3 here is CASTLGGDYEQYF. The CDR3 DNA sequence: TGTGCCAGCACCCTTGGAGGGGACTACGAGCAGTACTTC.

This chain links TRBV28 with TRBJ1-5; no clear D. Germline V lookup: CDR1 MDHEN, CDR2 SYDVKM. The CDR3 totals 12 residues. V dropped 6 bases and J dropped 7 bases, with 10 bases sitting between them. The CDR3 DNA is TGTGCCAGCAGGCTTACTGTCCAGCCCCAGCATTTT. It codes for CASRLTVQPQHF.

This clone was observed a single time. This chain uses TRBV30 with TRBJ1-5, with 8 bases matching TRBD1. CDR1 is GTSNPN, CDR2 SVGIG, per germline (reference sequence). V dropped 1 base and J dropped 4; count of bases not matched to a gene: 6. The CDR3 totals 15 residues. CDR3 protein: CAWSAGTGKNQPQHF. For the CDR3, the DNA is TGTGCCTGGAGTGCCGGGACAGGAAAGAATCAGCCCCAGCATTTT. Full variable domain (remainder filled in from reference TRBV30 and TRBJ1-5): SQTIHQWPATLVQPVGSPLSLECTVEGTSNPNLYWYRQAAGRGLQLLFYSVGIGQISSEVPQNLSASRPQDRQFILSSKKLLLSDSGFYLCAWSAGTGKNQPQHFGDGTRLSIL.

Only a few counts were recorded for this clone. The CDR3 coding sequence is TGTGCCAGCAGTGACTCGGGGACTCTCGGGGGCTACACCTTC. Protein product: CASSDSGTLGGYTF. The rearrangement links TRBV6-4 to TRBJ1-2; tentatively, D is TRBD1 (5 bases). This CDR3 is built from 14 residues. Germline V lookup: CDR1 MRHNA, CDR2 SNTAGT. V lost 0 bases, J lost 8 bases, and 13 bases lay in between.

The V call is TRBV28, the J call TRBJ1-2; D perhaps matches TRBD1 (6 bases). Trimming took off 6 bases at V and 4 bases at J, with 18 bases between the two ends. Germline V gene data show CDR1 as MDHEN and CDR2 as SYDVKM. This CDR3 has 15 amino acids. CDR3 bases: TGTGCCAGCAGGGGCACAGGGCACCGCATCTATGGCTACACCTTC. Translation: CASRGTGHRIYGYTF.